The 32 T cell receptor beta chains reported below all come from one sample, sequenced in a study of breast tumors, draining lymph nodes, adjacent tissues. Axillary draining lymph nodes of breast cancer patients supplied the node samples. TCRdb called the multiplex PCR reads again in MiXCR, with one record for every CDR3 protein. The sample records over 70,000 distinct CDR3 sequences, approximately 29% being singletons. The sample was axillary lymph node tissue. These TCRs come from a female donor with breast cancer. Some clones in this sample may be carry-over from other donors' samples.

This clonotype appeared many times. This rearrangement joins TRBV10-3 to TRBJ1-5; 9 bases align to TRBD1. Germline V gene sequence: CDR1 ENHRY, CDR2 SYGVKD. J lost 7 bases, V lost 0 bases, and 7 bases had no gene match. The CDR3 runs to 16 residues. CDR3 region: CAISESGQGIGQPQHF. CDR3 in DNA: TGTGCCATCAGTGAGTCAGGACAGGGGATCGGACAGCCCCAGCATTTT.

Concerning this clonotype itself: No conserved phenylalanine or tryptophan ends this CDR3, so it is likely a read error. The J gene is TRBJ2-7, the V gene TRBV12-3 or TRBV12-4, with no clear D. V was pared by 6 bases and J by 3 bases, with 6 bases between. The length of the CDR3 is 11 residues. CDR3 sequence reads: CASSSGYEQYP. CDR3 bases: TGTGCCAGCAGCTCGGGCTACGAGCAGTACCCC.

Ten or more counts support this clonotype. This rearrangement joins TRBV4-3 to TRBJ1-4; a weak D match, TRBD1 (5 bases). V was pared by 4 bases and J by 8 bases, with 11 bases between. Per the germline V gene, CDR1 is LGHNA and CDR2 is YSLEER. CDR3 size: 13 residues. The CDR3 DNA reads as TGCGCCAGCAGCCTCGGGACTCACGAAAAACTGTTTTTT. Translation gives CASSLGTHEKLFF.

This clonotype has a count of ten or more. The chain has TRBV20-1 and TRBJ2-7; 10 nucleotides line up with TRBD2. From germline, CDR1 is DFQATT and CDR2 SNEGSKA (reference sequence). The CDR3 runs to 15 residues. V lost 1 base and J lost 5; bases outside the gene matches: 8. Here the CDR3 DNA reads TGCAGTGCTAGAGTTACCCTAGCGGGAGAAAACGAGCAGTACTTC. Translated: CSARVTLAGENEQYF.

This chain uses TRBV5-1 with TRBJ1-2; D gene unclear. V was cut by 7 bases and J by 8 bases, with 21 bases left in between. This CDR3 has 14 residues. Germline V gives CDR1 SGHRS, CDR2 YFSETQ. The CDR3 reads CASARTSGVMGYTF. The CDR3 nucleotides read TGCGCCAGCGCGCGGACTAGCGGGGTAATGGGCTACACCTTC.

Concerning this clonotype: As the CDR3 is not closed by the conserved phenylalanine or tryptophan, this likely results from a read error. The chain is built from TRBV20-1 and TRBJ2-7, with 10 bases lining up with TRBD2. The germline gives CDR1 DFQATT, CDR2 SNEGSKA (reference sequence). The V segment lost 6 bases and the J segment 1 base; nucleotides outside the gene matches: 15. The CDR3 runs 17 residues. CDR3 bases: TGCAGTGCCCTACTAGCGGGAAGGCCGTTTGTATCCTACGAGCAGTACTTA. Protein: CSALLAGRPFVSYEQYL.

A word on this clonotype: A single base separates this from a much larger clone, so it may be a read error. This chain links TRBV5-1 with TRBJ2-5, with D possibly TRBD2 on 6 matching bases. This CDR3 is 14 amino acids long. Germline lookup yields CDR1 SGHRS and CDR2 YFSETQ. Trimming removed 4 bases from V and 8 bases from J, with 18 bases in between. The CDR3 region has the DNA TGCGCCAGCAGCCTAAATCTAGCGCAGGACACCCAGTACTTC. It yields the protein CASSLNLAQDTQYF.

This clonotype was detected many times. DNA for the CDR3: TGTGCCAGCAGTAATCAAAGCGGGACCTCCTACAATGAGCAGTTCTTC. Translating it yields CASSNQSGTSYNEQFF. The J gene is TRBJ2-1, the V gene TRBV12-3 or TRBV12-4, with 7 bases that match TRBD2. The CDR3 is 16 residues long. V shed 5 bases, J shed 0 bases, and the junction held 7 bases outside the gene matches.

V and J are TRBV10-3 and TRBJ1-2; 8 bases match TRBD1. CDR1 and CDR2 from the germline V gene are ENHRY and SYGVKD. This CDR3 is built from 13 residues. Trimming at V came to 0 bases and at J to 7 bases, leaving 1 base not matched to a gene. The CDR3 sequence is CAISESRGPGYTF. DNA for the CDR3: TGTGCCATCAGTGAGTCCAGGGGGCCTGGCTACACCTTC.

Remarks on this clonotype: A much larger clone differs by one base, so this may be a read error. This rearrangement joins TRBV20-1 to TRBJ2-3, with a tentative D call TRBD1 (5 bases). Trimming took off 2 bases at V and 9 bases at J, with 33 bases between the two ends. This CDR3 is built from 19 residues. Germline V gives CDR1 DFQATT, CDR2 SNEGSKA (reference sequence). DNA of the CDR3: TGCAGTGCTAGATCAGCCATAAGTGGGGCAGGGCCGAATTTAGAGACGCAGTATTTT. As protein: CSARSAISGAGPNLETQYF.

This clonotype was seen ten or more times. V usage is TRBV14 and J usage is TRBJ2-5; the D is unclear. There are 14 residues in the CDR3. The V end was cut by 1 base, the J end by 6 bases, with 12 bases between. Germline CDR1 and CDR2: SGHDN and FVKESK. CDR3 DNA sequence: TGTGCCAGCAGCCAAGCCCCGCCCCCGAAGACCCAGTACTTC. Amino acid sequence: CASSQAPPPKTQYF.

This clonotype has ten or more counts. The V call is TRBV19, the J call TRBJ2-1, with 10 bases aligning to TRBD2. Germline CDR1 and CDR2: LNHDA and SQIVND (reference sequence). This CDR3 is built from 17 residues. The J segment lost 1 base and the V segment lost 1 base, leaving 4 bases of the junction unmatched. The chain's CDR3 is CASSIVDSGRSYNEQFF. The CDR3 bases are TGTGCCAGTAGTATAGTGGATAGCGGGAGGTCCTACAATGAGCAGTTCTTC.

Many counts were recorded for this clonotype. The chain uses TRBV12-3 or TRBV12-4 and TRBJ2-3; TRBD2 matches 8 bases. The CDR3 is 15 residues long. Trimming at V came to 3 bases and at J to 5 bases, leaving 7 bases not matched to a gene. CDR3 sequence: CASSFSGRAIDTQYF. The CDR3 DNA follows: TGTGCCAGCAGTTTCTCCGGGAGGGCCATAGATACGCAGTATTTT.

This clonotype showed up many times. DNA for the CDR3: TGCGCCAGCAGCCCCTTTCTTAGCGGGCGAAGCACAGATACGCAGTATTTT. Translation: CASSPFLSGRSTDTQYF. The rearrangement joins TRBV5-1 to TRBJ2-3, with TRBD2 identical over 7 bases. Germline V lookup: CDR1 SGHRS, CDR2 YFSETQ. V shed 4 bases and J 0 bases; nucleotides not matched to a gene: 11. The CDR3 covers 17 residues.

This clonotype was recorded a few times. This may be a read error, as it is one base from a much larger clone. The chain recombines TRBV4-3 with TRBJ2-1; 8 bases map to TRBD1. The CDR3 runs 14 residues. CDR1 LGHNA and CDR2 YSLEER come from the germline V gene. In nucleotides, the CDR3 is TGCGCCAGCAGCCGCGACAGGGGCCGGGATGAGCAGCTCTTC. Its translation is CASSRDRGRDEQLF.

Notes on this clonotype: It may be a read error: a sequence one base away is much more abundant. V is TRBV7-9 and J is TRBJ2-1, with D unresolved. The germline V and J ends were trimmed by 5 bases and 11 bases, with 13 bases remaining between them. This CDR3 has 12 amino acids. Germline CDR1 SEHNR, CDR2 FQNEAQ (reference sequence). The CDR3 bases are TGTGCCAGCAGCCACCCTTTGGGGAAGCAGTTCTTC. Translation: CASSHPLGKQFF.

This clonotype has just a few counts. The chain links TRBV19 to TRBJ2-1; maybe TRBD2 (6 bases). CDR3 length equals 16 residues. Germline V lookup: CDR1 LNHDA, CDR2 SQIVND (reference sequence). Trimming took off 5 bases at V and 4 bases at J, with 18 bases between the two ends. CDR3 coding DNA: TGTGCCAGTAGTCTAGGTCGGGGGAAATCTTACAATGAGCAGTTCTTC. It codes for CASSLGRGKSYNEQFF.

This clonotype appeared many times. The CDR3 coding sequence is TGTGCCAGCAGTTACACCGACAATGAGCAGTTCTTC. The encoded protein is CASSYTDNEQFF. V usage is TRBV12-3 or TRBV12-4 and J usage is TRBJ2-1; D unclear. The CDR3 extends over 12 amino acids. V was cut by 4 bases and J by 5 bases, with 6 bases left in between.

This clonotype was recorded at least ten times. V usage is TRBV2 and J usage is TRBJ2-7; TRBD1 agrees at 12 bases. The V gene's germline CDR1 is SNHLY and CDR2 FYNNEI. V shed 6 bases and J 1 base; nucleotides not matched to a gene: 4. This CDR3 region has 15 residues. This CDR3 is CASRGTGGISYEQYF. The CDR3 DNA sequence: TGTGCCAGCAGGGGGACAGGGGGCATATCCTACGAGCAGTACTTC.

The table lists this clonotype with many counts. For the CDR3, the DNA is TGTGCCAGCAGCTCTCCTCGACAGGGGATTTTGGGCGAGCAGTACTTC. Translating gives CASSSPRQGILGEQYF. The chain has TRBV7-2 and TRBJ2-7, with 8 positions matching TRBD1. The germline V gene encodes CDR1 SGHTA and CDR2 FQGNSA. This CDR3 is built from 16 residues. Trimming removed 4 bases from V and 6 bases from J; junction bases left unmatched: 14.

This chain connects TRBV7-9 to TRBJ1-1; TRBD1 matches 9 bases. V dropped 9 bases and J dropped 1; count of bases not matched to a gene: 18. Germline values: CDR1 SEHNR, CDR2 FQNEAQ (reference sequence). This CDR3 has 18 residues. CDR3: CASRGQGNVGRRNTEAFF. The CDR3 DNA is TGTGCCAGTAGGGGACAGGGAAACGTCGGAAGGAGGAACACTGAAGCTTTCTTT.

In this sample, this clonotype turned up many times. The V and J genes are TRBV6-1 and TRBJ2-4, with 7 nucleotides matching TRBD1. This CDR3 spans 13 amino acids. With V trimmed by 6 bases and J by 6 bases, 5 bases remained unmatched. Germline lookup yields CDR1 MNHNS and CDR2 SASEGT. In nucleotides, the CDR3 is TGTGCCAGCAGACCCGGGACAGCAAACATTCAGTACTTC. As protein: CASRPGTANIQYF.

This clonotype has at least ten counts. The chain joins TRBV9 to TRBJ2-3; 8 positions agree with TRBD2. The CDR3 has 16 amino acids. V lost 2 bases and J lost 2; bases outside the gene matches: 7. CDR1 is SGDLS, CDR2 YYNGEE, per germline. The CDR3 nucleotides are TGTGCCAGCAGCGTCCAGGGAGCGGGGGACACAGATACGCAGTATTTT. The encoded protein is CASSVQGAGDTDTQYF.

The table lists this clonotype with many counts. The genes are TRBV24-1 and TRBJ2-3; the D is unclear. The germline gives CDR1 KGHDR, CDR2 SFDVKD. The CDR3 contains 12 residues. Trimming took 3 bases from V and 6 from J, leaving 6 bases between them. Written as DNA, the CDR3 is TGTGCCACCAGTGATGAGCTTGATACGCAGTATTTT. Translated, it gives CATSDELDTQYF.

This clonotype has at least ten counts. DNA for the CDR3: TGTGCCAGTAGTATAGGTAGCGGGGGCAGCTCCTACGAGCAGTACTTC. This encodes CASSIGSGGSSYEQYF. V usage is TRBV19 and J usage is TRBJ2-7; 9 bases match TRBD2. The germline V gene has CDR1 LNHDA and CDR2 SQIVND (reference sequence). The CDR3 loop spans 16 amino acids. J gave up 0 bases and V 1 base, and 4 bases lay outside the gene matches.

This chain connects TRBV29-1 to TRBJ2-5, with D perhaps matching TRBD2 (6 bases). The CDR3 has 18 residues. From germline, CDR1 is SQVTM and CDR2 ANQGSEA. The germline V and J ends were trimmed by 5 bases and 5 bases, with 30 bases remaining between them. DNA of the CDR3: TGCAGCGTTCTGCCCTATGAAGGACTAAACCTCGTTACGGAGACCCAGTACTTC. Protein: CSVLPYEGLNLVTETQYF.

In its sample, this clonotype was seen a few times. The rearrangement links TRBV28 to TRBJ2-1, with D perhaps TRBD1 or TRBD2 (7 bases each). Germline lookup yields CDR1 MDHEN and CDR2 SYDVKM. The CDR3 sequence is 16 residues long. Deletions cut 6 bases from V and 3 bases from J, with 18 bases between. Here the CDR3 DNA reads TGTGCCAGCAGCCAGAAAGGGGGCGGGAGCTACAATGAGCAGTTCTTC. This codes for CASSQKGGGSYNEQFF.

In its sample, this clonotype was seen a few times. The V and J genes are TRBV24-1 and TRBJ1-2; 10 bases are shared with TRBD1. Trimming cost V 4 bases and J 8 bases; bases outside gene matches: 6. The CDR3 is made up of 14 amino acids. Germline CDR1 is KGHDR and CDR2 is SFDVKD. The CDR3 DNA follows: TGTGCCACCAGTGAGGGACAGGGGACCTGGGGCTACACCTTC. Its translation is CATSEGQGTWGYTF.

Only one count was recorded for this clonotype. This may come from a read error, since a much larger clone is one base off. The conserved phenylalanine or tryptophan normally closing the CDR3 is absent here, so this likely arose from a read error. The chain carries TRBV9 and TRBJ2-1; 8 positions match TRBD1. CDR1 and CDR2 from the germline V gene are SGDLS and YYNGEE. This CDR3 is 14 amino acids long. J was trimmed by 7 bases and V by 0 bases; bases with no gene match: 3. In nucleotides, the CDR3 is TGTGCCAGCAGCGTAGCGGACAGGGATAATGAGCAGTTCCTC. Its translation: CASSVADRDNEQFL.

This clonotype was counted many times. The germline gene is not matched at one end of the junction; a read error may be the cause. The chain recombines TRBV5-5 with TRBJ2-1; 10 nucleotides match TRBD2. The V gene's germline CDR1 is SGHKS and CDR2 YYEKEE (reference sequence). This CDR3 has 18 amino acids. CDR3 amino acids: CASNLVSGRLRSYNEQFF. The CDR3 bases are TGTGCCAGCAACTTGGTTAGCGGGAGGCTTAGGTCCTACAATGAGCAGTTCTTC.

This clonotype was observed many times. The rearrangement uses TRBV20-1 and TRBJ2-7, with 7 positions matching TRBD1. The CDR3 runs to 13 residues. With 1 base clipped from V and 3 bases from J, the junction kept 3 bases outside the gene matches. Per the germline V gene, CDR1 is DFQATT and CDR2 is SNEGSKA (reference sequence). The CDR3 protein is CSARGDSNYEQYF. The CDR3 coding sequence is TGCAGTGCTAGAGGGGACAGCAACTACGAGCAGTACTTC.

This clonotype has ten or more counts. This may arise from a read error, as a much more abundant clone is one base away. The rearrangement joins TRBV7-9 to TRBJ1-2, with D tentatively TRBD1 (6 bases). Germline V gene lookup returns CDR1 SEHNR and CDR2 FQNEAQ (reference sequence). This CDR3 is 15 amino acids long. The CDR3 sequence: CASRSGTKNLYGYPF. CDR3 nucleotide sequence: TGTGCCAGCAGGTCCGGGACAAAGAACCTTTATGGCTACCCCTTC.